Each of the 27 T cell receptor beta chains below was sequenced from the same sample in a study of blood T cell repertoires in COVID-19. Using immunoSEQ multiplex PCR, the repertoire was profiled, and TCRdb retains in-frame clones only, with some absent. The sample has some 150,000 clones; about 87% are singletons. The sequenced sample was peripheral blood. These receptors were collected from a human donor in a cohort sampled during active COVID-19.

This sequence joins TRBV28 and TRBJ1-2; TRBD1 matches at 7 bases. This CDR3 contains 14 residues. Looked up from germline, CDR1 is MDHEN and CDR2 is SYDVKM. V gave up 7 bases and J gave up 5 bases; unmatched junction bases: 10. As DNA, the CDR3 is TGTGCCAGCACCACAGGGGCCCTGGGATATGGCTACACCTTC. Its translation: CASTTGALGYGYTF.

The count of this clone is one. The chain has TRBV20-1 and TRBJ2-7, with 7 nucleotides matching TRBD1. This CDR3 spans 17 amino acids. Per germline, CDR1 DFQATT and CDR2 SNEGSKA (reference sequence). V lost 3 bases, J lost 3 bases, and 17 bases stayed unmatched. The CDR3: CSASRLGKGTEHYEQYF. As DNA, the CDR3 is TGCAGTGCTAGTAGATTAGGTAAAGGGACAGAGCACTACGAGCAGTACTTC.

This sequence joins TRBV30 and TRBJ1-3; tentatively, D is TRBD1 (5 bases). Trimming stripped 2 bases from V and 0 bases from J, with 17 bases between. Germline V gene lookup returns CDR1 GTSNPN and CDR2 SVGIG (reference sequence). The CDR3 has 17 amino acids. CDR3 residues: CAWSTRGILSSGNTIYF. CDR3 in DNA: TGTGCCTGGAGTACCCGGGGGATCCTGAGCTCTGGAAACACCATATATTTT.

CDR3 sequence (DNA): TGTGCCAGCAGCCGAGACAGGAATGAGCAGTTCTTC. Translation gives CASSRDRNEQFF. The chain combines TRBV11-2 with TRBJ2-1, with D tentatively TRBD1 (6 bases). CDR1 is SGHAT, CDR2 FQNNGV, per germline. The CDR3 has 12 amino acids. The V end lost 5 bases, the J end lost 7 bases, and 9 bases lay between the germline ends.

This chain connects TRBV12-3 or TRBV12-4 to TRBJ2-1; 8 nucleotides agree with TRBD2. The CDR3 extends over 13 amino acids. V shed 6 bases, J shed 4 bases, and the junction held 2 bases outside the gene matches. CDR3: CASSPGGYNEQFF. Written as DNA, the CDR3 is TGTGCCAGCAGCCCGGGGGGGTACAATGAGCAGTTCTTC.

The chain is built from TRBV18 and TRBJ1-1, with 7 bases identical to TRBD1. The CDR3 is 12 residues long. Germline V CDR1 and CDR2: KGHSH, LQKENI. With 6 bases clipped from V and 4 bases from J, the junction kept 2 bases outside the gene matches. DNA of the CDR3: TGTGCCAGCTCGCGACAGGGCACTGAAGCTTTCTTT. This translates into CASSRQGTEAFF.

V gene TRBV28 combines with J gene TRBJ1-6, with 8 bases identical to TRBD1. Trimming cost V 2 bases and J 6 bases; bases outside gene matches: 3. Germline V gene sequence: CDR1 MDHEN, CDR2 SYDVKM. CDR3 length: 15 amino acids. The CDR3 reads CASSLAGGSNSPLHF. CDR3 in DNA: TGTGCCAGCAGTTTAGCAGGGGGCAGTAATTCACCCCTCCACTTT.

The chain has TRBV7-6 and TRBJ2-2; D is unclear. Germline CDR1 is SGHVS and CDR2 is FNYEAQ. V lost 5 bases and J 6 bases, leaving 19 bases between the germline ends. The CDR3 sequence is 16 residues long. In DNA form, the CDR3 reads TGTGCCAGCAGCCCGTTCCGGGTGAGGTTAGCCGGGGAGCTGTTTTTT. Translated, it gives CASSPFRVRLAGELFF.

The rearrangement links TRBV5-4 to TRBJ2-1; TRBD2 is a possible D gene (7 bases). The CDR3 spans 17 residues. The germline CDR1 and CDR2 sequences are SGHNT and YYREEE (reference sequence). The V gene lost 5 bases and the J gene lost 8 bases, with 26 bases spanning the gap. The CDR3 sequence is CASRTGLGGGWFDEQFF. CDR3 sequence (DNA): TGTGCCAGCAGAACCGGACTAGGGGGTGGGTGGTTCGATGAGCAGTTCTTC.

The chain couples TRBV5-5 to TRBJ1-4; TRBD1 matches 8 bases. Per the germline V gene, CDR1 is SGHKS and CDR2 is YYEKEE (reference sequence). After removal of 4 bases from V and 1 base from J, the junction contained 3 bases not matched to a gene. This CDR3 region has 15 residues. CDR3 bases: TGTGCCAGCAGCCTAGACAGGGGAACTAATGAAAAACTGTTTTTT. Residues: CASSLDRGTNEKLFF.

The V gene is TRBV10-3, the J gene TRBJ2-5; 9 bases match TRBD1. In germline, CDR1 is ENHRY, CDR2 SYGVKD. Losses at the gene ends were 6 bases for V and 3 bases for J; bases not matched to a gene: 8. The CDR3 covers 15 residues. The CDR3 region is CAISSTGTGKETQYF. The CDR3 DNA sequence: TGTGCCATCAGCTCTACCGGGACAGGGAAAGAGACCCAGTACTTC.

The DNA for the CDR3 is TGCGCCAGCAGCTTAAAGGGGGAAGGCTCACCCCTCCACTTT. Protein: CASSLKGEGSPLHF. The gene calls are TRBV5-1 and TRBJ1-6; TRBD1 is a possible D gene (6 bases). Germline V CDR1 and CDR2: SGHRS, YFSETQ. V was trimmed by 2 bases and J by 10 bases, leaving 13 bases between them. This CDR3 spans 14 amino acids. The full variable domain, its missing parts supplied by reference TRBV5-1 and TRBJ1-6, is KAGVTQTPRYLIKTRGQQVTLSCSPISGHRSVSWYQQTPGQGLQFLFEYFSETQRNKGNFPGRFSGRQFSNSRSEMNVSTLELGDSALYLCASSLKGEGSPLHFGNGTRLTVT.

In this sample, this clone turned up once. V is TRBV9 and J is TRBJ2-5; 11 nucleotides line up with TRBD2. The germline CDR1 and CDR2 sequences are SGDLS and YYNGEE. The CDR3 sequence is 18 residues long. J lost 2 bases, V lost 0 bases, and 9 bases had no gene match. In DNA, the CDR3 is TGTGCCAGCAGCGTAGCGCCGACTAGCGGGGTCCCTCAAGAGACCCAGTACTTC. It specifies CASSVAPTSGVPQETQYF.

This chain links TRBV9 with TRBJ2-7; D remains unclear. V was shortened by 0 bases and J by 5 bases, with 9 bases between the two germline ends. The CDR3 runs 13 residues. The germline V gene has CDR1 SGDLS and CDR2 YYNGEE. The CDR3 DNA reads as TGTGCCAGCAGCGTAGCCCCCCTCCACGAGCAGTACTTC. Protein sequence: CASSVAPLHEQYF.

The chain combines TRBV9 with TRBJ1-4; D possibly corresponds to TRBD1 (6 bases). Between the trimmed V and J ends, which lost 0 bases and 3 bases, there was a span of 9 bases. The CDR3 is 15 amino acids. CDR1 SGDLS and CDR2 YYNGEE come from the germline V gene. The CDR3 here is CASSVGQGPNEKLFF. The CDR3 DNA sequence: TGTGCCAGCAGCGTAGGGCAGGGGCCTAATGAAAAACTGTTTTTT.

The gene calls are TRBV7-3 and TRBJ2-1, with 10 bases matching TRBD1. The CDR3 extends over 15 amino acids. Trimming at V came to 3 bases and at J to 3 bases, leaving 2 bases not matched to a gene. Germline CDR1 is SGHTA and CDR2 is FQGTGA. In nucleotides, the CDR3 is TGTGCCAGCAGCTTGGACAGGGGGGACTACAATGAGCAGTTCTTC. Its protein is CASSLDRGDYNEQFF.

This chain joins TRBV18 and TRBJ1-2, with D possibly being TRBD1 (6 bases). This CDR3 contains 15 residues. From germline, CDR1 is KGHSH and CDR2 LQKENI. Trimming pared 4 bases from V and 4 bases from J, leaving 16 bases between. The CDR3 is CASSRGGAGSYGYTF. DNA of the CDR3: TGTGCCAGCTCACGCGGGGGCGCGGGGAGCTATGGCTACACCTTC.

This sequence joins TRBV12-3 or TRBV12-4 and TRBJ2-5, with a possible D match to TRBD1 (5 bases). This CDR3 is 12 amino acids long. V was shortened by 6 bases and J by 4 bases, with 9 bases between the two germline ends. The CDR3 is CASRPRGETQYF. Here the CDR3 DNA reads TGTGCCAGCAGGCCTAGGGGAGAGACCCAGTACTTC.

This chain links TRBV19 with TRBJ2-5; 8 nucleotides match TRBD2. CDR1 and CDR2 from the germline V gene are LNHDA and SQIVND (reference sequence). J lost 2 bases, V lost 5 bases, and 7 bases had no gene match. The CDR3 is made up of 15 amino acids. In DNA, the CDR3 is TGTGCCAGTAGTCGGTTAGCGGGAACACAAGAGACCCAGTACTTC. This gives the protein CASSRLAGTQETQYF.

The chain uses TRBV16 and TRBJ1-3; D gene uncertain. Trimming removed 0 bases from V and 4 bases from J, with 10 bases in between. Germline V gene sequence: CDR1 KGHSY, CDR2 FQNENV. The CDR3 runs to 15 residues. CDR3 nucleotide sequence: TGTGCCAGCAGCCAATCAAGGACGGGGGGAAACACCATATATTTT. It specifies CASSQSRTGGNTIYF.

The rearrangement uses TRBV27 and TRBJ1-3; 7 bases map to TRBD1. Germline CDR1 is MNHEY and CDR2 is SMNVEV (reference sequence). Trimming at V came to 5 bases and at J to 3 bases, leaving 7 bases not matched to a gene. This CDR3 spans 15 amino acids. For the CDR3, the DNA is TGTGCCAGCAGTAAGGCAGGGGGTTATGGAAACACCATATATTTT. This encodes CASSKAGGYGNTIYF.

The chain has TRBV11-2 and TRBJ2-2, with D hard to call. V shed 1 base and J shed 7 bases, with 10 bases lying between them. CDR3 size: 14 residues. Germline CDR1 SGHAT, CDR2 FQNNGV. The CDR3 reads CASSLGGSNGELFF. CDR3 bases: TGTGCCAGCAGCTTAGGAGGCTCGAACGGGGAGCTGTTTTTT.

The chain joins TRBV6-6 to TRBJ1-5; D is possibly TRBD1 (5 bases). Germline loops: CDR1 MNHNY, CDR2 SVGAGI (reference sequence). The length of the CDR3 is 15 residues. V lost 2 bases, J lost 1 base, and 9 bases lay in between. CDR3: CASSYSQGSNQPQHF. CDR3 sequence (DNA): TGTGCCAGCAGTTACAGCCAGGGAAGCAATCAGCCCCAGCATTTT.

The V and J genes are TRBV28 and TRBJ1-5; the D gene is possibly TRBD1 (5 bases). The V end lost 3 bases, the J end lost 5 bases, and 11 bases lay between the germline ends. Germline V gene sequence: CDR1 MDHEN, CDR2 SYDVKM. CDR3 length equals 14 residues. CDR3: CASSFTGDHQPQHF. The CDR3 DNA sequence: TGTGCCAGCAGTTTCACGGGGGATCATCAGCCCCAGCATTTT.

This sequence joins TRBV19 and TRBJ2-2, with 12 nucleotides matching TRBD2. Trimming took 5 bases from V and 3 from J; bases not matched to a gene: 4. Germline CDR1 and CDR2: LNHDA and SQIVND (reference sequence). The CDR3 extends over 16 amino acids. The CDR3 is CASSVGLAGHTGELFF. In nucleotides, the CDR3 is TGTGCCAGTAGTGTGGGACTAGCGGGTCACACCGGGGAGCTGTTTTTT.

The rearrangement joins TRBV10-1 to TRBJ1-6; no clear D gene. CDR3 size: 13 residues. The germline V gene encodes CDR1 WNHNN and CDR2 SYGVQD (reference sequence). V was trimmed by 0 bases and J by 9 bases, leaving 6 bases between them. The CDR3 protein is CASSESGSSPLHF. DNA of the CDR3: TGCGCCAGCAGTGAGTCAGGGAGTTCACCCCTCCACTTT.

This clone has a single count. The chain combines TRBV5-8 with TRBJ1-5, with no clear D. This CDR3 comprises 12 residues. V shed 2 bases and J shed 6 bases, with 6 bases lying between them. Germline CDR1 SGHTS, CDR2 YDEGEE. In DNA form, the CDR3 reads TGTGCCAGCAGCTTTCCAGGTCAGCCCCAGCATTTT. Its translation: CASSFPGQPQHF.